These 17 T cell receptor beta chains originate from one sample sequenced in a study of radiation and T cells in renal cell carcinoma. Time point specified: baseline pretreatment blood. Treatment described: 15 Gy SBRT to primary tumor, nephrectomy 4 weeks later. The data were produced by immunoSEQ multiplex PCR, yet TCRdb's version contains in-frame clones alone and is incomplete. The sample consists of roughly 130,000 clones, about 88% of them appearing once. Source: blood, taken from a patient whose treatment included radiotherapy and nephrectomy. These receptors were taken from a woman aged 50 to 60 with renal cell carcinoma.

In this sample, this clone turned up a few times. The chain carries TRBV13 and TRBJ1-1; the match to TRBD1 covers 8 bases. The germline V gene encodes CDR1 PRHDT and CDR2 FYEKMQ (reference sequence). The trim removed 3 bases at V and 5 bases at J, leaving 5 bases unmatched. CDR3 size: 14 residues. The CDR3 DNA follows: TGTGCCAGCAGCTTCGGACAGGGAACGACTGAAGCTTTCTTT. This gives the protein CASSFGQGTTEAFF.

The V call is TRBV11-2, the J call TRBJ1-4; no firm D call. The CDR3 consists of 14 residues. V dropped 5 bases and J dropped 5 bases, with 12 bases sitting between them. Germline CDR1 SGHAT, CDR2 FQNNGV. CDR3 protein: CASSPQAQNEKLFF. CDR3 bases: TGTGCCAGCAGCCCGCAGGCCCAGAATGAAAAACTGTTTTTT.

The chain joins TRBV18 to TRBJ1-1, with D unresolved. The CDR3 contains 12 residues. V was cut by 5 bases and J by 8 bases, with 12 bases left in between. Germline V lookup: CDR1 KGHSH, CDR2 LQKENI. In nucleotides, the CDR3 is TGTGCCAGCTCATTCCGTGTCTCGGAAGCTTTCTTT. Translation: CASSFRVSEAFF.

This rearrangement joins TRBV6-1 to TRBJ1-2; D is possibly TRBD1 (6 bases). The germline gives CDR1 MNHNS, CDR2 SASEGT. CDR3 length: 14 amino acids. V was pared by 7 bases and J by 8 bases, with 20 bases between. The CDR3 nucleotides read TGTGCCAGCACCGTAGGACAGCCACAGCGGGGCTACACCTTC. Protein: CASTVGQPQRGYTF.

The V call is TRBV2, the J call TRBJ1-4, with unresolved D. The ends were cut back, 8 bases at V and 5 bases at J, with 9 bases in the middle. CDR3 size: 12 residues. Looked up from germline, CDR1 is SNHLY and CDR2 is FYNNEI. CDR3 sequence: CASCYENEKLFF. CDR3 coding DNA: TGTGCCAGCTGTTATGAAAATGAAAAACTGTTTTTT.

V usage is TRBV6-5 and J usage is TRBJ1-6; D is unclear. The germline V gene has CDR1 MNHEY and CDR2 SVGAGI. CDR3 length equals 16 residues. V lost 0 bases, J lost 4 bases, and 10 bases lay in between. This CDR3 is CASSYSQLGYNSPLHF. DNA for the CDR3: TGTGCCAGCAGTTACTCCCAGTTGGGTTATAATTCACCCCTCCACTTT.

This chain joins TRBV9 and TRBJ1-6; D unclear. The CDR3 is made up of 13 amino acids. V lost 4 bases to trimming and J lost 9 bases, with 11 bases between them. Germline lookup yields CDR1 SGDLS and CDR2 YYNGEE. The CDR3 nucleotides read TGTGCCAGCAGCACCTATACATCTTCACCCCTCCACTTT. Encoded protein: CASSTYTSSPLHF.

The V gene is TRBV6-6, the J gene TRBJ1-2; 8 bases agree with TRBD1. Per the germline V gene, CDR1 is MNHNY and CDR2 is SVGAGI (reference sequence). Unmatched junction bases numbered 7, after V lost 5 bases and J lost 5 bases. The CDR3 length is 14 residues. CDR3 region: CASSPTRTGYGYTF. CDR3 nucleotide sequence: TGTGCCAGCAGTCCCACCCGGACAGGGTATGGCTACACCTTC.

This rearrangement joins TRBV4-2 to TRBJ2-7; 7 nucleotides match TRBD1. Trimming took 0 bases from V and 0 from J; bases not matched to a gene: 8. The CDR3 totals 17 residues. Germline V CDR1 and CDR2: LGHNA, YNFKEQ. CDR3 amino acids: CASSQENLDRSSYEQYF. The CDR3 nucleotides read TGTGCCAGCAGCCAAGAAAATCTGGACAGGAGCTCCTACGAGCAGTACTTC.

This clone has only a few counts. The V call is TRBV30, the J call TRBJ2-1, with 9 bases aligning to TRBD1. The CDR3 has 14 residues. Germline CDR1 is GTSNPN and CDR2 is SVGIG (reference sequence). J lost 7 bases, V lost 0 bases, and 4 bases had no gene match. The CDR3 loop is CAWSVLGTGNEQFF. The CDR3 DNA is TGTGCCTGGAGTGTACTAGGGACAGGGAATGAGCAGTTCTTC. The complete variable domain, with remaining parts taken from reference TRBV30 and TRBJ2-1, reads SQTIHQWPATLVQPVGSPLSLECTVEGTSNPNLYWYRQAAGRGLQLLFYSVGIGQISSEVPQNLSASRPQDRQFILSSKKLLLSDSGFYLCAWSVLGTGNEQFFGPGTRLTVL.

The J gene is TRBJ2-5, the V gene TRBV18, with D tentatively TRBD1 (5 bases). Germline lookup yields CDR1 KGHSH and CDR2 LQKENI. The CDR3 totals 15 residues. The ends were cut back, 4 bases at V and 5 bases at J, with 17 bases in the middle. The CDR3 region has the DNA TGTGCCAGCTCACGAGACAGAGGCCATGGGGAGACCCAGTACTTC. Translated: CASSRDRGHGETQYF.

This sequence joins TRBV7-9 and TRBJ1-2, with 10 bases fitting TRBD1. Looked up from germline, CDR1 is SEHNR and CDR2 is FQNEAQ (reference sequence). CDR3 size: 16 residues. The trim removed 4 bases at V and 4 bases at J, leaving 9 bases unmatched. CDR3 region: CASSYRDRGFSYGYTF. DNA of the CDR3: TGTGCCAGCAGCTACCGGGACAGGGGTTTTAGCTATGGCTACACCTTC. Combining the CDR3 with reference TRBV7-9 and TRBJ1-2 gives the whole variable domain DTGVSQNPRHKITKRGQNVTFRCDPISEHNRLYWYRQTLGQGPEFLTYFQNEAQLEKSRLLSDRFSAERPKGSFSTLEIQRTEQGDSAMYLCASSYRDRGFSYGYTFGSGTRLTVV.

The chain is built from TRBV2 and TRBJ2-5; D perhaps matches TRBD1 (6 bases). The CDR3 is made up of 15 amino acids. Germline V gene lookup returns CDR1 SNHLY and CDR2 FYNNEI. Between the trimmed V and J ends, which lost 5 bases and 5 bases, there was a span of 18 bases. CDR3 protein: CASSSLTGNGETQYF. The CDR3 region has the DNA TGTGCCAGCAGTTCACTTACAGGGAACGGCGAGACCCAGTACTTC.

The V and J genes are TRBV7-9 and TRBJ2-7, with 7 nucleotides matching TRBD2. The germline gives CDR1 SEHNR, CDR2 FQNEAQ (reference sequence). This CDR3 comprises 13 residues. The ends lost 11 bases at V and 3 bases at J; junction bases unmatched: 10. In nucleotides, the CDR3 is TGTGCCTTGACGGGGCGGGGGATCTACGAGCAGTACTTC. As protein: CALTGRGIYEQYF.

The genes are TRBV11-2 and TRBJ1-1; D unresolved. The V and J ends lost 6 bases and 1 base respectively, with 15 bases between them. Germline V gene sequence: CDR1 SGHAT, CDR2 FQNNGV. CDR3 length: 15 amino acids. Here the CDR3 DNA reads TGTGCCAGCAGTTTGGGCCCAGCGGAGAACACTGAAGCTTTCTTT. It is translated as CASSLGPAENTEAFF. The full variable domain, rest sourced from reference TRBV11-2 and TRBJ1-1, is EAGVAQSPRYKIIEKRQSVAFWCNPISGHATLYWYQQILGQGPKLLIQFQNNGVVDDSQLPKDRFSAERLKGVDSTLKIQPAKLEDSAVYLCASSLGPAENTEAFFGQGTRLTVV.

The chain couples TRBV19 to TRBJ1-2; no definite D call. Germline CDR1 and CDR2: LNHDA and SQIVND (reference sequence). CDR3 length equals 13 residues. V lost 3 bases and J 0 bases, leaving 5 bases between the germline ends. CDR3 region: CASSIVSNYGYTF. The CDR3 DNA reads TGTGCCAGTAGTATTGTTTCTAACTATGGCTACACCTTC. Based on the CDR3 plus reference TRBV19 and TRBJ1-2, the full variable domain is DGGITQSPKYLFRKEGQNVTLSCEQNLNHDAMYWYRQDPGQGLRLIYYSQIVNDFQKGDIAEGYSVSREKKESFPLTVTSAQKNPTAFYLCASSIVSNYGYTFGSGTRLTVV.

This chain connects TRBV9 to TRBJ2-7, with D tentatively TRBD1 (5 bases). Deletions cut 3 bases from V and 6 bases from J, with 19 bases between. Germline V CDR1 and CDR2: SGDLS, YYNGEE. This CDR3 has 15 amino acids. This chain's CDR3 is CASSGIPGVGAEQYF. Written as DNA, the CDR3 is TGTGCCAGCAGCGGGATCCCAGGCGTAGGGGCCGAGCAGTACTTC.